Presented here are 16 T cell receptor beta chains from one specimen sequenced in a study of OX40 agonist ivuxolimab in advanced cancers. Using immunoSEQ multiplex PCR, the repertoire was profiled, and TCRdb retains in-frame clones only, with some absent. This table has about 77,000 clones, around 82% appearing once. This material consisted of CD4+ or CD8+ T cells sorted from blood, taken in a trial of the OX40 agonist ivuxolimab. These receptors originate from an adult with an advanced solid tumor such as melanoma, head and neck, liver or kidney cancer.

V and J are TRBV7-9 and TRBJ2-7; 12 bases match TRBD2. With 5 bases clipped from V and 5 bases from J, the junction kept 10 bases outside the gene matches. In germline, CDR1 is SEHNR, CDR2 FQNEAQ (reference sequence). The CDR3 runs to 16 residues. The CDR3: CASSRWPSGRADEQYF. As DNA, the CDR3 is TGTGCCAGCAGCCGATGGCCTAGCGGGAGGGCGGACGAGCAGTACTTC.

This clone was counted only a few times. The genes are TRBV21-1 and TRBJ2-3; the D call in the table, TRBD1, was not verified against the DNA. TRBV21-1 is recorded as a pseudogene. This CDR3 is 13 amino acids long. The CDR3: CASSTGLADTQYF. CDR3 DNA sequence: TGTGCCAGCAGTACAGGGCTGGCAGATACGCAGTATTTT.

This chain links TRBV5-1 with TRBJ2-7; TRBD2 matches at 12 bases. This CDR3 has 15 residues. The germline CDR1 and CDR2 sequences are SGHRS and YFSETQ. V trimming: 0 bases; J trimming: 3 bases; junction bases outside the gene matches: 1. In DNA, the CDR3 is TGCGCCAGCAGCTTGGCACTAGCGGGGGGCTACGAGCAGTACTTC. Translation: CASSLALAGGYEQYF.

This chain connects TRBV7-2 to TRBJ2-7; D is ambiguous. This CDR3 region has 14 residues. With 4 bases removed from V and 2 bases from J, the gap between germline ends came to 12 bases. The germline V gene has CDR1 SGHTA and CDR2 FQGNSA. The chain's CDR3 is CASSSGLLPYEQYF. The CDR3 DNA follows: TGTGCCAGCAGCTCTGGGCTTCTTCCCTACGAGCAGTACTTC.

The CDR3 is CASSQVGRGNYNSPLHF. The CDR3, as DNA: TGCGCCAGCAGCCAAGTCGGCAGGGGAAATTATAATTCACCCCTCCACTTT. V gene TRBV4-1 combines with J gene TRBJ1-6, with D maybe TRBD1 (6 bases). Germline lookup yields CDR1 MGHRA and CDR2 YSYEKL. V was shortened by 1 base and J by 4 bases, with 14 bases between the two germline ends. The CDR3 sequence is 17 residues long.

The chain combines TRBV29-1 with TRBJ2-2; 7 bases agree with TRBD1. The germline CDR1 and CDR2 sequences are SQVTM and ANQGSEA. CDR3 length: 15 amino acids. V lost 2 bases and J lost 1; bases outside the gene matches: 4. In nucleotides, the CDR3 is TGCAGCGTTGAAAAGGGGGCGGGGAACACCGGGGAGCTGTTTTTT. Amino acid sequence: CSVEKGAGNTGELFF.

This sequence joins TRBV10-2 and TRBJ2-5; 8 nucleotides line up with TRBD1. The V segment lost 6 bases and the J segment 5 bases; nucleotides outside the gene matches: 8. The CDR3 consists of 14 residues. Germline V lookup: CDR1 WSHSY, CDR2 SAAADI. The CDR3 DNA reads as TGCGCCAGCAGCCGGCGCAGGGGGCTCGAGACCCAGTACTTC. Translation: CASSRRRGLETQYF.

The J gene is TRBJ1-2, the V gene TRBV9; the D is unclear. CDR3 length: 14 residues. Germline-derived CDR1 and CDR2 are SGDLS and YYNGEE. The V and J ends lost 0 bases and 4 bases respectively, with 10 bases between them. CDR3 region: CASSVDEVFYGYTF. As DNA, the CDR3 is TGTGCCAGCAGCGTAGATGAGGTTTTCTATGGCTACACCTTC.

The V and J genes are TRBV4-2 and TRBJ2-5, with unresolved D. The CDR3 is 15 residues long. From germline, CDR1 is LGHNA and CDR2 YNFKEQ. V lost 0 bases and J 2 bases, leaving 10 bases between the germline ends. CDR3 DNA sequence: TGTGCCAGCAGCCAAGATCTGTCAGCTCAAGAGACCCAGTACTTC. Protein product: CASSQDLSAQETQYF.

The rearrangement joins TRBV2 to TRBJ2-4; D gene uncertain. The CDR3 is made up of 15 amino acids. The V gene lost 8 bases and the J gene lost 1 base, with 15 bases spanning the gap. The germline gives CDR1 SNHLY, CDR2 FYNNEI. CDR3: CASCIPDAAKNIQYF. The DNA of the CDR3 is TGTGCCAGCTGTATCCCCGACGCGGCCAAAAACATTCAGTACTTC.

The genes are TRBV19 and TRBJ2-3, with 8 bases aligning to TRBD2. The V gene's germline CDR1 is LNHDA and CDR2 SQIVND (reference sequence). The CDR3 totals 15 residues. Germline trimming cut 7 bases from V and 1 base from J; bases unmatched to any gene: 7. CDR3: CASTNTGGGTDTQYF. CDR3 DNA sequence: TGTGCCAGTACCAACACGGGGGGGGGCACAGATACGCAGTATTTT. The whole variable domain, remainder taken from reference TRBV19 and TRBJ2-3, is DGGITQSPKYLFRKEGQNVTLSCEQNLNHDAMYWYRQDPGQGLRLIYYSQIVNDFQKGDIAEGYSVSREKKESFPLTVTSAQKNPTAFYLCASTNTGGGTDTQYFGPGTRLTVL.

The V gene is TRBV5-6, the J gene TRBJ2-6, with unresolved D. The germline V gene has CDR1 SGHDT and CDR2 YYEEEE. The CDR3 has 15 amino acids. Trimming pared 3 bases from V and 0 bases from J, leaving 7 bases between. The CDR3 DNA reads as TGTGCCAGCAGCTCCCGGGTCTCTGGGGCCAACGTCCTGACTTTC. Protein sequence: CASSSRVSGANVLTF.

The CDR3 sequence: CASSEALIYNEQFF. The CDR3 nucleotides are TGTGCCAGCAGTGAGGCGCTGATCTACAATGAGCAGTTCTTC. This rearrangement joins TRBV6-4 to TRBJ2-1; D uncertain. Between the trimmed V and J ends, which lost 3 bases and 3 bases, there was a span of 9 bases. The CDR3 length is 14 residues. Germline V gene sequence: CDR1 MRHNA, CDR2 SNTAGT.

This clone occurred once. The rearrangement uses TRBV9 and TRBJ2-3; tentative D call: TRBD2 (6 bases). Germline V CDR1 and CDR2: SGDLS, YYNGEE. Trimming shortened V by 3 bases and J by 1 base, and 6 bases separated the two germline ends. This CDR3 is built from 13 residues. CDR3 loop: CASSGGGTDTQYF. The CDR3 coding sequence is TGTGCCAGCAGCGGGGGGGGCACAGATACGCAGTATTTT.

The count of this clone is one. The gene calls are TRBV19 and TRBJ2-1, with D tentatively TRBD2 (6 bases). Germline V CDR1 and CDR2: LNHDA, SQIVND (reference sequence). The CDR3 consists of 14 residues. Between the trimmed V and J ends, which lost 8 bases and 1 base, there was a span of 12 bases. The CDR3 loop reads CASRASDSYNEQFF. In DNA, the CDR3 is TGTGCCAGTCGGGCTAGCGATTCCTACAATGAGCAGTTCTTC.

The chain couples TRBV29-1 to TRBJ1-1; a weak D match, TRBD1 (6 bases). Germline loops: CDR1 SQVTM, CDR2 ANQGSEA. The CDR3 covers 13 residues. Trimming cost V 3 bases and J 1 base, with 9 bases left between them. This CDR3 is CSVEKGQNTEAFF. DNA of the CDR3: TGCAGCGTTGAGAAGGGACAGAACACTGAAGCTTTCTTT.